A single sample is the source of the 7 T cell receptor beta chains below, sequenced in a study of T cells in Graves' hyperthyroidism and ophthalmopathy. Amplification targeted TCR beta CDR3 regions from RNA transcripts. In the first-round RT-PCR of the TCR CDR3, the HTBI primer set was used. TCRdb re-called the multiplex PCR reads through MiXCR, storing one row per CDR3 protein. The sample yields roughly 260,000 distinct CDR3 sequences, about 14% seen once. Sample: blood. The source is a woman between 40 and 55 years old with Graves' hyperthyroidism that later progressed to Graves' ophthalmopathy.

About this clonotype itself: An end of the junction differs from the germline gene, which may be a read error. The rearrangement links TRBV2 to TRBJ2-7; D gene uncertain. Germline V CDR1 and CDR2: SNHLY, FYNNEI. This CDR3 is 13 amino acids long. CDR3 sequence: CASREGVSYEQYF. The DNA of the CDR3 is TGTGCCAGCAGAGAAGGTGTCTCCTACGAGCAGTACTTC.

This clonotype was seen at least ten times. The CDR3: CASSYPAGLQETQYF. The CDR3 nucleotides read TGTGCCAGCAGTTACCCAGCGGGACTTCAAGAGACCCAGTACTTC. The rearrangement uses TRBV6-5 and TRBJ2-5, with 7 bases fitting TRBD2. J gave up 2 bases and V 2 bases, and 5 bases lay outside the gene matches. Germline V CDR1 and CDR2: MNHEY, SVGAGI. The CDR3 covers 15 residues.

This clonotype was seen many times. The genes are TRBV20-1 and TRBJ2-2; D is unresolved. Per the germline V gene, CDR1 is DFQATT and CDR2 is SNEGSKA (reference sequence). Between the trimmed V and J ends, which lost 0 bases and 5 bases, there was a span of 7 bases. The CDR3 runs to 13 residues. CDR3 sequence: CSAREALTGELFF. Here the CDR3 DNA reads TGCAGTGCTAGAGAAGCGTTAACCGGGGAGCTGTTTTTT.

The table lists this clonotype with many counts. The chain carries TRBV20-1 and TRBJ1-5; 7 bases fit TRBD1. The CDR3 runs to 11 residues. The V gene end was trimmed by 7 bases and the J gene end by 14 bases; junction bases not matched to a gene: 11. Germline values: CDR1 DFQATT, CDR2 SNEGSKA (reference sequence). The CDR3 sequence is CSVLRGTGEHF. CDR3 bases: TGCAGTGTCTTAAGAGGTACAGGGGAGCATTTT.

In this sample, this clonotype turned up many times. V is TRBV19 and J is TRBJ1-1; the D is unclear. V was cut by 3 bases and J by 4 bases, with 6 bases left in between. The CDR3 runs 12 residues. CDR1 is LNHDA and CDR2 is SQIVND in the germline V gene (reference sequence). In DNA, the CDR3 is TGTGCCAGTAGTATTGGGGTCACTGAAGCTTTCTTT. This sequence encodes CASSIGVTEAFF. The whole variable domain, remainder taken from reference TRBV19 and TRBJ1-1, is DGGITQSPKYLFRKEGQNVTLSCEQNLNHDAMYWYRQDPGQGLRLIYYSQIVNDFQKGDIAEGYSVSREKKESFPLTVTSAQKNPTAFYLCASSIGVTEAFFGQGTRLTVV.

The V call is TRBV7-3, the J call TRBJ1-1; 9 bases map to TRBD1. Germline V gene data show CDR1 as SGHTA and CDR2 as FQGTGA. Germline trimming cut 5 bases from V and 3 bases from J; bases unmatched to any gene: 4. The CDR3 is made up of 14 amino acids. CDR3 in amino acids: CASSRGTGHTEAFF. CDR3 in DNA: TGTGCCAGCAGCCGCGGGACAGGGCACACTGAAGCTTTCTTT.

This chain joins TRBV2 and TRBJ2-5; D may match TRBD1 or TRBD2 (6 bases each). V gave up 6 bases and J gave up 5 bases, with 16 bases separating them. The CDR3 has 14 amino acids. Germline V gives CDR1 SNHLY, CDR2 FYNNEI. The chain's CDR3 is CASRKGGPFETQYF. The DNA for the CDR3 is TGTGCCAGCAGAAAAGGGGGGCCGTTCGAGACCCAGTACTTC.